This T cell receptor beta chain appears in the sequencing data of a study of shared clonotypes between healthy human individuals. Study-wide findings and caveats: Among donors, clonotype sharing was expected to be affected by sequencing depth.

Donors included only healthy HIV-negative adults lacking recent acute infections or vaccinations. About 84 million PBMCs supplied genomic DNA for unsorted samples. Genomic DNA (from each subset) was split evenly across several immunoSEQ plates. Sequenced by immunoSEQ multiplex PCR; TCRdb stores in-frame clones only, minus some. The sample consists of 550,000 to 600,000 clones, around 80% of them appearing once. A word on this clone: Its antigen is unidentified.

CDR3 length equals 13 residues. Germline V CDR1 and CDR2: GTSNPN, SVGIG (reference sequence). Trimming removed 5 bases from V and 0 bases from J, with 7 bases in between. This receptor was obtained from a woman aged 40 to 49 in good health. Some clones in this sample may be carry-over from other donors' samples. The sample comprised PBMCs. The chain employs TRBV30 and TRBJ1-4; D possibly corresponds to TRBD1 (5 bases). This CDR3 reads CAWGRATNEKLFF. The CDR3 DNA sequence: TGTGCCTGGGGCAGGGCAACTAATGAAAAACTGTTTTTT.